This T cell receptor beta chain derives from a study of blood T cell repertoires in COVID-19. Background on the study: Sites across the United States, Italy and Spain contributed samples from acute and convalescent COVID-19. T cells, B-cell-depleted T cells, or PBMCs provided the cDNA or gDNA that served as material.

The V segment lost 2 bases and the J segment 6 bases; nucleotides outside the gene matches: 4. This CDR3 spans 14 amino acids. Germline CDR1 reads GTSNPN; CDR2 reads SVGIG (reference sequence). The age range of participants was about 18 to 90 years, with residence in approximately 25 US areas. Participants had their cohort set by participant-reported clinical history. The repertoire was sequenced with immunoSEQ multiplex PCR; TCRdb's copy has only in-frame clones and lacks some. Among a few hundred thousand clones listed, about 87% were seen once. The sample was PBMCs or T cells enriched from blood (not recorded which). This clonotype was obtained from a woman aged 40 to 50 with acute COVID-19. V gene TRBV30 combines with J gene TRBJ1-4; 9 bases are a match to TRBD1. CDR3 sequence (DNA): TGTGCCTGGAGTCGGGGACAGGGAGATGAAAAACTGTTTTTT. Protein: CAWSRGQGDEKLFF. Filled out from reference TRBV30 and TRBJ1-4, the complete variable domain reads SQTIHQWPATLVQPVGSPLSLECTVEGTSNPNLYWYRQAAGRGLQLLFYSVGIGQISSEVPQNLSASRPQDRQFILSSKKLLLSDSGFYLCAWSRGQGDEKLFFGSGTQLSVL.